The sequence of this TCR beta chain was determined in a study of T cell repertoires in aging, cancer and after chemotherapy. Study summary: Roughly 8.9 million TCR reads were in the whole dataset. Study-level findings and limits: Untreated cancer patients had significantly lower blood TCR diversity than age-matched healthy donors.

Multiplex touch-down PCR with TRB-A/B primers amplified rearranged V-D-J TRB sequences. TCRdb recomputed calls from the multiplex PCR reads with MiXCR, one row per CDR3 protein. The top ten hold about 8.1% of the sample, which has around 2,700 distinct CDR3 sequences, 25% to 35% seen once. With regard to this clonotype: Its antigen is as yet unknown.

Peripheral blood genomic DNA, not sorted cells or RNA, was the template. Sequencing was carried out using blood. This sequence originates from a human donor with a solid tumor.

CDR3 protein: CSARGWGLAGDTDTQYF. Here the CDR3 DNA reads TGCAGTGCTAGAGGATGGGGACTAGCGGGAGACACAGATACGCAGTATTTT. The J gene is TRBJ2-3, the V gene TRBV20-1; 14 bases match TRBD2. Germline assignment: CDR1 DFQATT and CDR2 SNEGSKA (reference sequence). V lost 1 base to trimming and J lost 2 bases; unmatched junction nucleotides: 5. CDR3 length: 17 amino acids.